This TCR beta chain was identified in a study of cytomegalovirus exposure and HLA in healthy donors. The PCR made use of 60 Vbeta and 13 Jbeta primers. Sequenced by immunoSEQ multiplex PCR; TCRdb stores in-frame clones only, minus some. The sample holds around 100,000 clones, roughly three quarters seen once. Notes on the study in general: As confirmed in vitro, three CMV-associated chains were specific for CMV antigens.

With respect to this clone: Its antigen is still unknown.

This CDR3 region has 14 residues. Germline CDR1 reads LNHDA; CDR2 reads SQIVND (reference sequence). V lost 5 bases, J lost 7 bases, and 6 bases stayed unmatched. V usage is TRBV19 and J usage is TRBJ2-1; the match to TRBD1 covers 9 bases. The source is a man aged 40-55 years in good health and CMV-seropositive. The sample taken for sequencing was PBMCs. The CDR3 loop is CASSSGTGTNEQFF. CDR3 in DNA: TGTGCCAGTAGTTCAGGGACAGGGACGAATGAGCAGTTCTTC.